Below are 3 T cell receptor beta chains sequenced from a single sample in a study of cytomegalovirus exposure and HLA in healthy donors. With 60 Vbeta and 13 Jbeta primers, the PCR was carried out. Here immunoSEQ multiplex PCR was the method, and the copy in TCRdb shows in-frame clones only, minus some. The sample records 43,000 or so clones, around 77% being singletons. Sequenced sample: PBMCs. These receptors originate from a man aged 25 to 40 in good health and CMV-seronegative.

V gene TRBV4-2 combines with J gene TRBJ2-1; 7 positions match TRBD2. CDR1 and CDR2 from the germline V gene are LGHNA and YNFKEQ. The CDR3 consists of 16 residues. Trimming removed 0 bases from V and 4 bases from J; junction bases left unmatched: 6. In nucleotides, the CDR3 is TGTGCCAGCAGCCAAGAGGCGGGAGAAGAATACAATGAGCAGTTCTTC. Amino acid sequence: CASSQEAGEEYNEQFF.

V is TRBV7-2 and J is TRBJ2-4, with D possibly matching TRBD1 (6 bases). V shed 5 bases and J shed 2 bases, with 13 bases lying between them. Germline CDR1 and CDR2: SGHTA and FQGNSA. The CDR3 sequence is 15 residues long. Written as DNA, the CDR3 is TGTGCCAGCAGCGCCGCCACAGGGCCCAAAAACATTCAGTACTTC. It codes for CASSAATGPKNIQYF.

The genes are TRBV4-2 and TRBJ2-7, with 9 bases that match TRBD1. The CDR3 extends over 15 amino acids. Germline CDR1 LGHNA, CDR2 YNFKEQ. The ends lost 3 bases at V and 4 bases at J; junction bases unmatched: 7. The CDR3 DNA is TGTGCCAGCAGCCAGAGTCCCGGGACAGGGTACGAGCAGTACTTC. Its protein is CASSQSPGTGYEQYF.